This T cell receptor (beta chain) stems from a study of follicular helper T cells after annual influenza vaccination. The CDR3 totals 16 residues. Germline V gene lookup returns CDR1 SGHVS and CDR2 FQNEAQ. V shed 9 bases, J shed 5 bases, and the junction held 15 bases outside the gene matches. Clones were read by immunoSEQ multiplex PCR, and TCRdb kept only the in-frame ones, dropping some. The sample includes about 11,000 clones, 70% to 80% of them seen just once. Donors with HIV/AIDS, active malignancy, immunomodulators or active illness were excluded. The sample in question was CXCR5- memory CD4+ T cells sorted from blood, obtained 6 weeks after influenza vaccination. The receptor was derived from an adult who received the influenza vaccine. V is TRBV7-8 and J is TRBJ2-5; 10 nucleotides align to TRBD2. The DNA for the CDR3 is TGTGCCAGTTTCCCTTGGGGAGCGGGGGGGCTGGAGACCCAGTACTTC. Translating gives CASFPWGAGGLETQYF.